This paragraph reports one TCR beta chain. Its antigen is undetermined. The data are from a study of vaccination and CD4 T cells after COVID-19. Treatment of the sample: roughly 11-day PBMC culture with coronavirus spike peptide pools or control peptides (ViraFEST assay). Prior to the COVID-19 pandemic (2011-2018), the unexposed donor's CD4+ T cells were collected. The Oncomine TCR Beta short-read assay was applied to DNA of cultured CD4+ T cells. Using its own MiXCR run on the PCR reads, TCRdb lists one record per CDR3 protein. This table holds approximately 7,500 distinct CDR3 sequences, around 33% found once. The germline V gene encodes CDR1 SGHAT and CDR2 FQNNGV. The CDR3 runs to 15 residues. Trimming took 4 bases from V and 2 from J, leaving 9 bases between them.

The sequence derives from a human donor in good health. Sequencing was done on a sample of CD4+ T cells from blood, cultured in vitro. The chain combines TRBV11-2 with TRBJ2-6, with D uncertain. CDR3 nucleotide sequence: TGTGCCAGCAGCTCCGTATGGGCTGGGGCCAACGTCCTGACTTTC. Its protein is CASSSVWAGANVLTF. Looking up the rest from reference TRBV11-2 and TRBJ2-6 gives the full variable domain: EAGVAQSPRYKIIEKRQSVAFWCNPISGHATLYWYQQILGQGPKLLIQFQNNGVVDDSQLPKDRFSAERLKGVDSTLKIQPAKLEDSAVYLCASSSVWAGANVLTFGAGSRLTVL.